One sample yielded the 26 T cell receptor beta chains listed below, sequenced in a study of circulating and synovial CD4+ cells in juvenile arthritis. Using immunoSEQ multiplex PCR, the repertoire was profiled, and TCRdb retains in-frame clones only, with some absent. The sample has 2,000 to 3,000 clones; approximately 87% are singletons. Specimen: HLA-DR+ CD4+ T cells from blood. Sample subset: circulating pathogenic-like lymphocytes, sorted as HLA-DR+CD14-CD3+CD4+CD25low/- blood T cells. All receptors come from a human donor with juvenile idiopathic arthritis.

The chain couples TRBV25-1 to TRBJ1-2; no firm D call. V shed 2 bases and J shed 4 bases, with 8 bases lying between them. This CDR3 is built from 13 residues. Germline V gene sequence: CDR1 MGHDK, CDR2 SYGVNS. Written as DNA, the CDR3 is TGTGCCAGCAGTGAAGCGGCCGCCTATGGCTACACCTTC. Its protein is CASSEAAAYGYTF.

A note on this clone: The conserved phenylalanine or tryptophan normally closing the CDR3 is absent here, so this likely arose from a read error. The limits of the CDR3 on the DNA are not certain, so only TCRdb's listed CDR3 is given. The chain uses TRBV18 and TRBJ2-7; the table names TRBD1, a call not compared with the DNA. The CDR3 is 8 amino acids long, termini counted. The germline gives CDR1 KGHSH, CDR2 LQKENI. The CDR3 protein is CASSPQGA.

This clone was observed a few times. The chain recombines TRBV5-5 with TRBJ2-7; TRBD1 might be the D (5 bases). V dropped 4 bases and J dropped 6 bases, with 17 bases sitting between them. Germline V CDR1 and CDR2: SGHKS, YYEKEE (reference sequence). This CDR3 has 14 residues. The CDR3 coding sequence is TGTGCCAGCAGCCCTCGGCAGGGTTGGGGCGAGCAGTACTTC. It encodes CASSPRQGWGEQYF.

This rearrangement joins TRBV21-1 to TRBJ2-5; the DNA was not compared with TRBD2, the D call given in the table. The J call is in doubt because the DNA end fits TRBJ2-7 better. TRBV21-1 counts as a pseudogene. The CDR3 length is 15 residues. The CDR3 protein is CASSPEDSPSYEQYF. CDR3 DNA sequence: TGTGCCAGCAGCCCTGAGGATTCACCCTCCTACGAGCAGTACTTC.

Only a few counts were recorded for this clone. The CDR3 spells CASSLARVTGNTIYF. In DNA, the CDR3 is TGTGCCAGCAGCTTGGCCAGGGTCACTGGAAACACCATATATTTT. V gene TRBV5-8 combines with J gene TRBJ1-3; tentatively, D is TRBD1 (5 bases). Germline CDR1 and CDR2: SGHTS and YDEGEE. The CDR3 is 15 residues long. V lost 0 bases to trimming and J lost 2 bases, with 9 bases between them.

This chain links TRBV5-5 with TRBJ2-2; TRBD1 agrees at 8 bases. The CDR3 runs 17 residues. Trimming cost V 1 base and J 7 bases; bases outside gene matches: 12. The germline V gene has CDR1 SGHKS and CDR2 YYEKEE (reference sequence). Written as DNA, the CDR3 is TGTGCCAGCAGCTTGTACGCGGCGCAGGGGGCTAGCGGGGAGCTGTTTTTT. The encoded protein is CASSLYAAQGASGELFF.

The chain combines TRBV2 with TRBJ1-1, with 7 bases fitting TRBD1. Germline CDR1 SNHLY, CDR2 FYNNEI. V lost 8 bases to trimming and J lost 5 bases; unmatched junction nucleotides: 5. The CDR3 covers 12 residues. The CDR3 sequence is CASDLRGTEAFF. The CDR3, as DNA: TGTGCCAGCGATCTCAGGGGGACTGAAGCTTTCTTT.

V usage is TRBV6-1 and J usage is TRBJ1-2, with TRBD1 matching 10 bases. The CDR3 runs to 13 residues. Germline CDR1 reads MNHNS; CDR2 reads SASEGT. V lost 7 bases to trimming and J lost 5 bases; unmatched junction nucleotides: 4. CDR3 in DNA: TGTGCCAGCACCAGACAGGGGGCATATGGCTACACCTTC. Encoded protein: CASTRQGAYGYTF.

V is TRBV30 and J is TRBJ2-7, with TRBD1 matching 10 bases. The CDR3 contains 13 residues. Trimming removed 8 bases from V and 4 bases from J; junction bases left unmatched: 8. CDR1 and CDR2 (germline): GTSNPN, SVGIG (reference sequence). DNA for the CDR3: TGTGCCGGGAACCGGGACAGGGGTTACGAGCAGTACTTC. Translation: CAGNRDRGYEQYF.

The chain links TRBV7-2 to TRBJ2-3, with D unclear. The germline V and J ends were trimmed by 4 bases and 3 bases, with 2 bases remaining between them. The CDR3 totals 11 residues. Germline CDR1 SGHTA, CDR2 FQGNSA. CDR3 DNA: TGTGCCAGCAGCTCGACAGATACGCAGTATTTT. This encodes CASSSTDTQYF.

This chain uses TRBV7-2 with TRBJ2-3, with D possibly matching TRBD2 (5 bases). Per the germline V gene, CDR1 is SGHTA and CDR2 is FQGNSA. Trimming removed 4 bases at V and 0 bases at J, with 11 bases between. The CDR3 runs to 15 residues. CDR3 DNA: TGTGCCAGCAGCTCAGCCGGACTGAGCACAGATACGCAGTATTTT. This translates into CASSSAGLSTDTQYF.

CDR3 in amino acids: CASSSTGRDEQFF. CDR3 coding DNA: TGTGCCAGCAGCTCCACAGGGAGGGATGAGCAGTTCTTC. V gene TRBV11-3 combines with J gene TRBJ2-1; weak D call: TRBD2 (7 bases). The germline V and J ends were trimmed by 4 bases and 8 bases, with 12 bases remaining between them. This CDR3 region has 13 residues. Per germline, CDR1 SGHNT and CDR2 YENEEA.

The genes are TRBV11-1 and TRBJ2-1; the D is unclear. The CDR3 extends over 11 amino acids. Germline assignment: CDR1 SGHAT and CDR2 FQDESV (reference sequence). Trimming cost V 4 bases and J 6 bases, with 4 bases left between them. The CDR3 nucleotides are TGTGCCAGCAGCTCTTTCAATGAGCAGTTCTTC. Translation gives CASSSFNEQFF.

V gene TRBV6-5 combines with J gene TRBJ1-4, with 7 bases matching TRBD1. This CDR3 is built from 14 residues. V shed 2 bases, J shed 7 bases, and the junction held 4 bases outside the gene matches. CDR1 MNHEY and CDR2 SVGAGI come from the germline V gene. Here the CDR3 reads CASSYRAGGEKLFF. The DNA for the CDR3 is TGTGCCAGCAGTTACAGGGCAGGGGGTGAAAAACTGTTTTTT.

The rearrangement links TRBV6-1 to TRBJ2-5; TRBD2 matches 8 bases. The ends lost 4 bases at V and 2 bases at J; junction bases unmatched: 12. Germline-derived CDR1 and CDR2 are MNHNS and SASEGT. This CDR3 spans 17 amino acids. The CDR3 sequence: CASSVKGSGGPQETQYF. The CDR3 DNA reads as TGTGCCAGCAGTGTAAAGGGGAGCGGGGGACCTCAAGAGACCCAGTACTTC.

This chain joins TRBV6-1 and TRBJ2-7; D remains unclear. The ends were cut back, 1 base at V and 8 bases at J, with 12 bases in the middle. There are 13 residues in the CDR3. The V gene's germline CDR1 is MNHNS and CDR2 SASEGT. The CDR3, as DNA: TGTGCCAGCAGTGAAGGTGAGGTCCGAAAGCAGTACTTC. It translates to CASSEGEVRKQYF.

A word on this clone: Other nucleotide sequences in the sample specify the same CDR3. The chain employs TRBV5-5 and TRBJ1-6; TRBD1 matches 7 bases. The CDR3 runs 16 residues. CDR1 and CDR2 from the germline V gene are SGHKS and YYEKEE (reference sequence). The V segment lost 3 bases and the J segment 5 bases; nucleotides outside the gene matches: 8. CDR3 loop: CASSWGVGTDNSPLHF. The DNA for the CDR3 is TGTGCCAGCAGCTGGGGGGTAGGGACAGATAATTCACCCCTCCACTTT.

V usage is TRBV23-1 and J usage is TRBJ1-2; 7 nucleotides match TRBD1. TRBV23-1 is placed among ORFs of uncertain function. This CDR3 is 13 amino acids long. V shed 10 bases, J shed 8 bases, and the junction held 13 bases outside the gene matches. Here the CDR3 reads CATHRGRRKGYTF. Written as DNA, the CDR3 is TGCGCCACCCACAGGGGCAGGCGGAAAGGCTACACCTTC.

This clone was seen a single time. The rearrangement joins TRBV19 to TRBJ1-5, with D unresolved. The CDR3 loop spans 15 amino acids. Per germline, CDR1 LNHDA and CDR2 SQIVND (reference sequence). V was cut by 6 bases and J by 5 bases, with 17 bases left in between. CDR3 amino acids: CASRRMALTDQPQHF. In nucleotides, the CDR3 is TGTGCCAGTAGGAGAATGGCCCTCACAGATCAGCCCCAGCATTTT.

In DNA, the CDR3 is TGTGCCAGCAGCCCACCGGGGACTAACTATGGCTACACCTTC. Amino acid sequence: CASSPPGTNYGYTF. The chain has TRBV7-2 and TRBJ1-2; D not certain. The CDR3 spans 14 residues. Germline V CDR1 and CDR2: SGHTA, FQGNSA. The germline V and J ends were trimmed by 5 bases and 0 bases, with 10 bases remaining between them.

The chain has TRBV5-1 and TRBJ1-2; no reliable D call. The CDR3 contains 14 residues. Trimming left V 7 bases short and J 4 bases short, with 17 bases between. Germline V gene sequence: CDR1 SGHRS, CDR2 YFSETQ. The CDR3 reads CASFPGGQLYGYTF. The CDR3 DNA reads as TGCGCCAGCTTCCCCGGAGGGCAGCTCTATGGCTACACCTTC.

This sequence joins TRBV2 and TRBJ2-1; perhaps TRBD1 as D (5 bases). V gave up 5 bases and J gave up 5 bases, with 19 bases separating them. The CDR3 has 16 residues. In germline, CDR1 is SNHLY, CDR2 FYNNEI. The CDR3 loop is CASSYSRVKSDNEQFF. The CDR3 DNA reads as TGTGCCAGCAGTTACTCCAGGGTTAAGTCAGACAATGAGCAGTTCTTC.

The chain recombines TRBV25-1 with TRBJ2-5; TRBD2 agrees at 10 bases. This CDR3 region has 16 residues. The V and J ends lost 3 bases and 5 bases, in that order; junction bases with no gene match: 9. The germline V gene encodes CDR1 MGHDK and CDR2 SYGVNS. Here the CDR3 reads CASSDLSGGGLETQYF. The CDR3 DNA reads TGTGCCAGCAGTGATCTCAGCGGGGGGGGCCTTGAGACCCAGTACTTC.

V usage is TRBV2 and J usage is TRBJ1-4; D not resolved. This CDR3 contains 13 residues. Trimming removed 3 bases at V and 4 bases at J, with 6 bases between. Germline V gene data show CDR1 as SNHLY and CDR2 as FYNNEI. The CDR3 is CASSEQYNEKLFF. CDR3 coding DNA: TGTGCCAGCAGTGAGCAGTATAATGAAAAACTGTTTTTT.

The rearrangement joins TRBV2 to TRBJ2-7; D is perhaps TRBD1 (5 bases). The CDR3 contains 15 residues. Between the trimmed V and J ends, which lost 6 bases and 2 bases, there was a span of 17 bases. Germline CDR1 and CDR2: SNHLY and FYNNEI. The DNA for the CDR3 is TGTGCCAGCAGGGGCCAGGGATTCACAACCTACGAGCAGTACTTC. It translates to CASRGQGFTTYEQYF. The whole variable domain, remainder taken from reference TRBV2 and TRBJ2-7, is EPEVTQTPSHQVTQMGQEVILRCVPISNHLYFYWYRQILGQKVEFLVSFYNNEISEKSEIFDDQFSVERPDGSNFTLKIRSTKLEDSAMYFCASRGQGFTTYEQYFGPGTRLTVT.

The chain links TRBV6-5 to TRBJ2-7; 7 nucleotides match TRBD1. CDR1 is MNHEY, CDR2 SVGAGI, per germline. The CDR3 contains 13 residues. V gave up 7 bases and J gave up 1 base; unmatched junction bases: 4. CDR3 nucleotide sequence: TGTGCCAGCACACAGGGGATGTCCTACGAGCAGTACTTC. Translating it yields CASTQGMSYEQYF.